This T cell receptor beta chain was identified during a study of blood T cells in healthy people across ages. This clonotype turned up a few times. Trimming at V came to 0 bases and at J to 7 bases, leaving 11 bases not matched to a gene. The germline gives CDR1 SGHTA, CDR2 FQGNSA. This CDR3 spans 17 amino acids. Next came a second PCR, run for about 7 to 12 cycles, which used a sample-barcoded 5' primer along with a J-beta primer mix. TCRdb passed the 5' RACE reads through MiXCR, listing each CDR3 protein once. This sample yields around 800,000 distinct CDR3 sequences, of which 35% to 60% are seen a single time; about a sixth belongs to the top ten.

This TCR was recovered from a man at least 80 years old in good health. The material sequenced was blood. This chain links TRBV7-2 with TRBJ2-4; TRBD1 agrees at 8 bases. The CDR3 DNA sequence: TGTGCCAGCAGCTTAGCGTTGTCGGGGACAGGAATGAACATTCAGTACTTC. It is translated as CASSLALSGTGMNIQYF.